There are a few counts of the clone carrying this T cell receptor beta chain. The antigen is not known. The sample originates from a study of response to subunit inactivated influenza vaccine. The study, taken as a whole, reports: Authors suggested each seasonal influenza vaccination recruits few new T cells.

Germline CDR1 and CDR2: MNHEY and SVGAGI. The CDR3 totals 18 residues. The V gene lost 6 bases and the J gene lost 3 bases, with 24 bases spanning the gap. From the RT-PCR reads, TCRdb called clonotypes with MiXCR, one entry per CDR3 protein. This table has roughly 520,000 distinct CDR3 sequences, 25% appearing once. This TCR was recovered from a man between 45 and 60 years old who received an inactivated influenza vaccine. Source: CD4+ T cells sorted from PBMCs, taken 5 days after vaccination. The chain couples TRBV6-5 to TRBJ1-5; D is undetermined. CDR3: CASSYAGNRVGLNQPQHF. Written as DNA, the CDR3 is TGTGCCAGCAGCTACGCCGGGAACAGAGTGGGTCTCAATCAGCCCCAGCATTTT.